One and the same sample provided the 18 T cell receptor beta chains below, sequenced in a study of tumor and adjacent non-tumor tissue in lung cancer. A modified ARM-PCR protocol with three rounds of nested PCR amplified TCRbeta. TCRdb re-derived calls from the multiplex PCR reads in MiXCR, one entry per CDR3 protein. The profile covers about 98,000 distinct CDR3 sequences, with more than 80% appearing a single time and less than 40% taken by the ten largest. This sample's RNA came from whole unsorted tissue. Distant lung tissue was collected more than 3 cm away from the tumor edge. The material sequenced was distant non-tumor lung tissue. Source of these receptors: a man in his 60s with small cell lung cancer.

Regarding this clonotype: With a much larger clone just one base away, this may be a read error. This sequence joins TRBV20-1 and TRBJ2-7; maybe TRBD1 (5 bases). V was trimmed by 3 bases and J by 1 base, leaving 13 bases between them. CDR1 and CDR2 from the germline V gene are DFQATT and SNEGSKA (reference sequence). The CDR3 is 14 residues long. The DNA of the CDR3 is TGCAGTGCTAGTATCTTTCAGGGATCCTACGAGCAGTACTTC. Protein sequence: CSASIFQGSYEQYF.

As concerns this clonotype: Possible read error: a much larger clone is one base away. This chain links TRBV7-9 with TRBJ1-1, with 7 bases fitting TRBD1. This CDR3 is built from 15 residues. CDR1 is SEHNR, CDR2 FQNEAQ, per germline (reference sequence). The CDR3 DNA sequence: TGTGCCAGCAGCTTAGGAGGGGGCCGGGGCACTGAACCTTTCTTT. Protein sequence: CASSLGGGRGTEPFF.

As regards this clonotype: An end of the junction does not agree with germline; a read error may underlie this. This chain connects TRBV11-2 to TRBJ2-1; a weak D match, TRBD1 (5 bases). The CDR3 is 14 residues long. Germline CDR1 SGHAT, CDR2 FQNNGV. The CDR3: CAGSLDSGLVEQFF. The CDR3 DNA reads as TGTGCCGGCAGCTTAGATTCAGGGTTGGTTGAGCAGTTCTTC.

As concerns this clonotype: One end of the junction varies from germline; a read error may be responsible. The chain has TRBV5-6 and TRBJ2-5; D gene uncertain. Germline assignment: CDR1 SGHDT and CDR2 YYEEEE. This CDR3 has 14 amino acids. This chain's CDR3 is CTSSFPSGAEIQYF. CDR3 in DNA: TGTACCAGCAGCTTTCCCAGTGGTGCTGAGATCCAGTACTTC.

The V call is TRBV6-6, the J call TRBJ2-7; D is unclear. The CDR3 spans 14 residues. Germline CDR1 reads MNHNY; CDR2 reads SVGAGI (reference sequence). The CDR3 protein is CASSYKKGFYEQYV. Written as DNA, the CDR3 is TGTGCCAGTAGTTACAAGAAGGGTTTCTACGAGCAGTACGTC.

On this clonotype: Relative to the germline gene, one junction end is altered; a read error may explain this. The V call is TRBV6-1, the J call TRBJ2-2, with D possibly matching TRBD2 (6 bases). The length of the CDR3 is 16 residues. Germline V CDR1 and CDR2: MNHNS, SASEGT. The CDR3, as DNA: TGTGCCAGCAGTGAAGACCATGGCAAGCCGGCCCGGGAGCTGTTCTTT. Translated, it gives CASSEDHGKPARELFF.

On this clonotype: A read error may produce the germline difference seen at one junction end. This chain connects TRBV12-3 or TRBV12-4 to TRBJ2-1, with unresolved D. This CDR3 has 14 residues. The CDR3 loop is CAISLVQTYNEQFF. The DNA of the CDR3 is TGTGCCATCAGTTTAGTACAGACCTACAATGAGCAGTTCTTC.

A note on this clonotype: A clone one base away is much larger, so this may be a read error. The rearrangement uses TRBV30 and TRBJ1-1; D is unclear. The CDR3 runs to 12 residues. Germline-derived CDR1 and CDR2 are GTSNPN and SVGIG (reference sequence). In nucleotides, the CDR3 is TGTGCCTGGGGTGTACTGAACACTGGAGCTTTCTTT. It translates to CAWGVLNTGAFF.

The rearrangement joins TRBV12-3 or TRBV12-4 to TRBJ2-3; possible D gene TRBD1, 5 bases. Matching the DNA end better, TRBJ1-5 makes the J call doubtful. This CDR3 has 18 residues. CDR3 in DNA: TGTGCCAGCAATGAAAGGAGCTGGGGACTAGCCAGCACAGATACGCAGCATTTT. Amino acids: CASNERSWGLASTDTQHF.

In regard to this clonotype: This may be a read error, as it is one base from a much larger clone. V gene TRBV5-1 combines with J gene TRBJ2-7, with D possibly TRBD2 on 6 matching bases. This CDR3 has 16 residues. V shed 0 bases and J shed 1 base, with 14 bases lying between them. The germline gives CDR1 SGHRS, CDR2 YFSETQ. The CDR3 coding sequence is TGCGCCAGCAGCTTGGAGTCGCGGGATGGGTCCTACGAGCAGTACTTC. Translation gives CASSLESRDGSYEQYF.

This clonotype was seen a single time. One junction end disagrees with the germline gene, perhaps due to a read error. The DNA for the CDR3 is TGTGCCAGCAGCCAAGCCTATAATGAGCAGTTCTTC. This encodes CASSQAYNEQFF. The chain couples TRBV4-2 to TRBJ2-1; D not resolved. CDR3 length equals 12 residues. Germline CDR1 LGHNA, CDR2 YNFKEQ.

Points on this clonotype: This clone may be a read error of a much larger clone one base away. This CDR3 is CAWSAVTPGSIQYF. In DNA form, the CDR3 reads TGTGCCTGGAGCGCTGTGACCCCAGGAAGCATTCAGTACTTC. The chain recombines TRBV30 with TRBJ2-4, with D unresolved. The germline V gene has CDR1 GTSNPN and CDR2 SVGIG (reference sequence). V lost 3 bases to trimming and J lost 9 bases, with 18 bases between them. The CDR3 runs 14 residues. Looking up the rest from reference TRBV30 and TRBJ2-4 gives the full variable domain: SQTIHQWPATLVQPVGSPLSLECTVEGTSNPNLYWYRQAAGRGLQLLFYSVGIGQISSEVPQNLSASRPQDRQFILSSKKLLLSDSGFYLCAWSAVTPGSIQYFGAGTRLSVL.

The chain combines TRBV29-1 with TRBJ2-1; D may correspond to TRBD1 or TRBD2 (6 bases each). The CDR3 is made up of 13 amino acids. The germline gives CDR1 SQVTM, CDR2 ANQGSEA. The CDR3 loop is CNVGGGPLNEQFF. For the CDR3, the DNA is TGCAACGTCGGAGGGGGGCCACTCAATGAGCAGTTCTTC.

This clonotype was counted ten times or more. The chain joins TRBV12-3 or TRBV12-4 to TRBJ1-1; 9 nucleotides align to TRBD1. This CDR3 is 15 amino acids long. The V and J ends lost 6 bases and 4 bases, in that order; junction bases with no gene match: 9. In nucleotides, the CDR3 is TGTGCCAGCAGGAGACTACTGACAGGGGGCACTGAAGCTTTCTTT. Protein sequence: CASRRLLTGGTEAFF.

About this clonotype: Mismatch with germline at one junction end may stem from a read error. V and J are TRBV10-3 and TRBJ2-5, with D perhaps being TRBD1 or TRBD2 (5 bases each). Germline V lookup: CDR1 ENHRY, CDR2 SYGVKD. The CDR3 length is 15 residues. The CDR3 spells CVISEGGAVRETQYF. CDR3 bases: TGTGTCATCAGTGAGGGTGGGGCCGTAAGGGAGACCCAGTACTTC.

The chain uses TRBV12-5 and TRBJ2-1; 8 bases match TRBD2. The junction had 21 bases not matched to a gene; V was cut back by 6 bases and J by 14 bases. CDR3 size: 16 residues. The germline CDR1 and CDR2 sequences are LGHNT and FRNRAP. CDR3 DNA sequence: TGTGCTAGTGGCCGAGGCCGGGGGGGTTCCTACAATGAAGAGTTCTTC. Its translation is CASGRGRGGSYNEEFF.

For this clonotype: A much larger clone sits a single nucleotide away, making a read error possible. The chain uses TRBV20-1 and TRBJ2-1, with a weak D call TRBD2 (6 bases). CDR3 length equals 14 residues. Germline V CDR1 and CDR2: DFQATT, SNEGSKA (reference sequence). CDR3 DNA sequence: TGCAGTGCTAGAGGACTAGTTGGGAACAATGAGAAGTTCTTC. Protein product: CSARGLVGNNEKFF.

The chain has TRBV11-3 and TRBJ2-1; TRBD2 might be the D (6 bases). The V gene lost 3 bases and the J gene lost 5 bases, with 11 bases spanning the gap. This CDR3 has 14 amino acids. The germline V gene has CDR1 SGHNT and CDR2 YENEEA. In nucleotides, the CDR3 is TGTGCCAGCAGCTTTACGGGAGTCGACAATGAGCAGTTCTTC. Its protein is CASSFTGVDNEQFF. The variable domain in full, completed from reference TRBV11-3 and TRBJ2-1, reads EAGVVQSPRYKIIEKKQPVAFWCNPISGHNTLYWYLQNLGQGPELLIRYENEEAVDDSQLPKDRFSAERLKGVDSTLKIQPAELGDSAVYLCASSFTGVDNEQFFGPGTRLTVL.